Shown below are 29 T cell receptor beta chains from a single sample sequenced in a study of blood T cell repertoires in COVID-19. The protocol was immunoSEQ multiplex PCR, while the TCRdb copy is restricted to in-frame clones and leaves out a portion. The repertoire holds approximately 270,000 clones, with roughly 90% as singletons. Sequencing input: PBMCs or T cells enriched from blood (not recorded which). Every receptor here comes from a woman in her sixties who had recovered from COVID-19.

V and J are TRBV5-6 and TRBJ2-7; no reliable D call. Deletions cut 2 bases from V and 7 bases from J, with 10 bases between. This CDR3 is 12 amino acids long. The germline V gene has CDR1 SGHDT and CDR2 YYEEEE. In DNA, the CDR3 is TGTGCCAGCAGCTTTTGGCAGAGGGAGCAGTACTTC. Translation: CASSFWQREQYF.

This chain links TRBV25-1 with TRBJ1-2; D not resolved. The germline CDR1 and CDR2 sequences are MGHDK and SYGVNS. The length of the CDR3 is 11 residues. V was shortened by 0 bases and J by 6 bases, with 2 bases between the two germline ends. CDR3 sequence (DNA): TGTGCCAGCAGTGAATATAATGGCTACACCTTC. As protein: CASSEYNGYTF.

The rearrangement uses TRBV15 and TRBJ2-2; unclear D gene. V lost 3 bases, J lost 4 bases, and 9 bases lay in between. This CDR3 is 14 amino acids long. Germline assignment: CDR1 LNHNV and CDR2 YYDKDF (reference sequence). CDR3: CATSRLQATGELFF. As DNA, the CDR3 is TGTGCCACCAGCAGGCTCCAAGCCACCGGGGAGCTGTTTTTT.

The chain recombines TRBV27 with TRBJ2-1; D possibly corresponds to TRBD2 (7 bases). The CDR3 covers 15 residues. V lost 5 bases and J lost 8, with 19 bases in between. Germline-derived CDR1 and CDR2 are MNHEY and SMNVEV (reference sequence). This chain's CDR3 is CASSDRGAYMDEQFF. The DNA for the CDR3 is TGTGCCAGCAGTGATCGGGGGGCCTATATGGATGAGCAGTTCTTC.

A few counts support this clone. The chain combines TRBV2 with TRBJ2-1; TRBD1 matches 9 bases. The CDR3 consists of 15 residues. The V and J ends lost 6 bases and 3 bases, in that order; junction bases with no gene match: 6. Germline CDR1 and CDR2: SNHLY and FYNNEI. The CDR3 spells CASSTTGGDYNEQFF. The CDR3, as DNA: TGTGCCAGCAGCACCACAGGGGGCGACTACAATGAGCAGTTCTTC.

The V gene is TRBV5-1, the J gene TRBJ2-6; 7 nucleotides agree with TRBD1. The trim removed 7 bases at V and 2 bases at J, leaving 6 bases unmatched. The germline CDR1 and CDR2 sequences are SGHRS and YFSETQ. CDR3 length equals 15 residues. Here the CDR3 reads CASGNTGAGANVLTF. The CDR3 DNA sequence: TGCGCCAGCGGAAATACAGGGGCTGGGGCCAACGTCCTGACTTTC.

V and J are TRBV28 and TRBJ1-4; D unresolved. CDR3 length equals 15 residues. V was shortened by 6 bases and J by 1 base, with 12 bases between the two germline ends. Germline V gene data show CDR1 as MDHEN and CDR2 as SYDVKM. CDR3 in DNA: TGTGCCAGCAGCCCTAGCCGGGGAACTAATGAAAAACTGTTTTTT. This sequence encodes CASSPSRGTNEKLFF.

This clone is a singleton in its sample. This chain joins TRBV7-3 and TRBJ1-4; D unresolved. The V gene lost 5 bases and the J gene lost 10 bases, with 14 bases spanning the gap. Germline assignment: CDR1 SGHTA and CDR2 FQGTGA. The CDR3 consists of 13 residues. The CDR3 nucleotides are TGTGCCAGCAGCATCAAATTGGGAGGAAAACTGTTTTTT. This encodes CASSIKLGGKLFF.

The chain links TRBV3-1 (or the pseudogene TRBV3-2) to TRBJ2-1, with 11 bases matching TRBD2. This CDR3 is built from 20 residues. Trimming took 0 bases from V and 7 from J; bases not matched to a gene: 17. Germline V gene sequence: CDR1 LGHDT, CDR2 YNNKEL (reference sequence). CDR3 in DNA: TGTGCCAGCAGCCAAGATTCGTATGGGATAGCGGGAGGGCCTCGGAATGAGCAGTTCTTC. It codes for CASSQDSYGIAGGPRNEQFF.

The V call is TRBV6-5, the J call TRBJ1-5, with D possibly being TRBD1 (6 bases). CDR3 length: 13 residues. Between the trimmed V and J ends, which lost 4 bases and 5 bases, there was a span of 9 bases. Germline loops: CDR1 MNHEY, CDR2 SVGAGI. The CDR3 reads CASSSPGDQPQHF. The CDR3 region has the DNA TGTGCCAGCAGTTCCCCAGGGGATCAGCCCCAGCATTTT.

The chain combines TRBV4-1 with TRBJ2-4; possible D gene TRBD2, 6 bases. Trimming cost V 4 bases and J 0 bases, with 13 bases left between them. The CDR3 spans 16 residues. CDR1 MGHRA and CDR2 YSYEKL come from the germline V gene. Here the CDR3 reads CASSPPGAIAKNIQYF. The CDR3 coding sequence is TGCGCCAGCAGCCCCCCGGGAGCTATAGCCAAAAACATTCAGTACTTC.

The J gene is TRBJ1-2, the V gene TRBV27; D is undetermined. The germline V gene has CDR1 MNHEY and CDR2 SMNVEV (reference sequence). The CDR3 length is 15 residues. V was clipped by 3 bases and J by 7 bases, with 18 bases between them. The CDR3 region has the DNA TGTGCCAGCAGTTTGGGCCGACCCGGCGTTTCTGGCTACACCTTC. It translates to CASSLGRPGVSGYTF.

This chain joins TRBV3-1 (or the pseudogene TRBV3-2) and TRBJ2-3; 11 bases line up with TRBD2. Germline CDR1 and CDR2: LGHDT and YNNKEL (reference sequence). The length of the CDR3 is 15 residues. Trimming at V came to 4 bases and at J to 6 bases, leaving 6 bases not matched to a gene. The CDR3 DNA sequence: TGTGCCAGCAGCCCGGGGGCTAGCGGGAGGGATACGCAGTATTTT. It specifies CASSPGASGRDTQYF.

This chain links TRBV6-2 or TRBV6-3 with TRBJ2-7, with 8 bases lining up with TRBD1. J was trimmed by 1 base and V by 4 bases; bases with no gene match: 3. Germline assignment: CDR1 MNHEY and CDR2 SVGEGT. The CDR3 extends over 14 amino acids. As DNA, the CDR3 is TGTGCCAGCAGTTGGGACAGGCGGTCCTACGAGCAGTACTTC. Its translation: CASSWDRRSYEQYF.

The chain employs TRBV9 and TRBJ2-7; perhaps TRBD2 as D (5 bases). V dropped 2 bases and J dropped 2 bases, with 20 bases sitting between them. Germline V gene sequence: CDR1 SGDLS, CDR2 YYNGEE. This CDR3 spans 17 amino acids. The CDR3 coding sequence is TGTGCCAGCAGCGTCGGGGTCGGACTTTTCCAAGCCTACGAGCAGTACTTC. Its protein is CASSVGVGLFQAYEQYF.

This clone was detected only once. The chain is built from TRBV9 and TRBJ1-4; D not resolved. In germline, CDR1 is SGDLS, CDR2 YYNGEE. The CDR3 spans 17 residues. V was trimmed by 3 bases and J by 2 bases, leaving 17 bases between them. In DNA, the CDR3 is TGTGCCAGCAGCGCTTTCCAGAGGGTTGGCACTAATGAAAAACTGTTTTTT. It encodes CASSAFQRVGTNEKLFF.

This chain connects TRBV3-1 (or the pseudogene TRBV3-2) to TRBJ1-2; D unresolved. Trimming removed 5 bases at V and 4 bases at J, with 8 bases between. This CDR3 has 12 residues. CDR1 is LGHDT, CDR2 YNNKEL, per germline (reference sequence). The CDR3 region has the DNA TGTGCCAGCAGCGGTAGTTTCTATGGCTACACCTTC. Its translation is CASSGSFYGYTF.

Only one count was recorded for this clone. The chain joins TRBV6-1 to TRBJ1-6; perhaps TRBD1 as D (6 bases). Trimming left V 3 bases short and J 0 bases short, with 12 bases between. The CDR3 is 17 residues long. Germline V gene data show CDR1 as MNHNS and CDR2 as SASEGT. The DNA of the CDR3 is TGTGCCAGCAGTGACCCTTTAGGGGGCTCCTATAATTCACCCCTCCACTTT. This gives the protein CASSDPLGGSYNSPLHF.

CDR3: CASSLSGGYNEQFF. The DNA of the CDR3 is TGTGCCAGCAGCTTGTCGGGGGGCTACAATGAGCAGTTCTTC. The chain carries TRBV5-6 and TRBJ2-1; 7 nucleotides match TRBD2. The CDR3 loop spans 14 amino acids. The ends lost 1 base at V and 3 bases at J; junction bases unmatched: 1. The germline V gene has CDR1 SGHDT and CDR2 YYEEEE.

The CDR3 loop reads CASSLSSYGYNEQFF. The DNA of the CDR3 is TGTGCCAGCAGTTTATCTTCGTACGGGTACAATGAGCAGTTCTTC. J is TRBJ2-1 and V is TRBV27; D unresolved. CDR1 and CDR2 from the germline V gene are MNHEY and SMNVEV (reference sequence). The CDR3 runs 15 residues. V was shortened by 0 bases and J by 4 bases, with 10 bases between the two germline ends.

This rearrangement joins TRBV6-4 to TRBJ1-1; a weak D match, TRBD1 (6 bases). The V gene lost 3 bases and the J gene lost 4 bases, with 9 bases spanning the gap. Germline V gene sequence: CDR1 MRHNA, CDR2 SNTAGT. This CDR3 spans 13 amino acids. This CDR3 reads CASSDEQGTEAFF. CDR3 DNA sequence: TGTGCCAGCAGTGATGAACAGGGCACTGAAGCTTTCTTT.

This clone has a single count. The chain recombines TRBV7-9 with TRBJ2-1, with TRBD2 identical over 9 bases. The V and J ends lost 3 bases and 2 bases, in that order; junction bases with no gene match: 2. This CDR3 spans 15 amino acids. The germline CDR1 and CDR2 sequences are SEHNR and FQNEAQ (reference sequence). The CDR3 loop reads CASSFGLAPYNEQFF. DNA of the CDR3: TGTGCCAGCAGCTTCGGACTAGCGCCCTACAATGAGCAGTTCTTC.

The CDR3 here is CAWSEGLADNEQFF. CDR3 sequence (DNA): TGTGCCTGGAGTGAGGGACTAGCGGACAATGAGCAGTTCTTC. This chain links TRBV30 with TRBJ2-1; 11 bases map to TRBD2. The CDR3 extends over 14 amino acids. J lost 5 bases, V lost 1 base, and 1 base had no gene match. Germline V gene data show CDR1 as GTSNPN and CDR2 as SVGIG (reference sequence). The complete variable domain, with remaining parts taken from reference TRBV30 and TRBJ2-1, reads SQTIHQWPATLVQPVGSPLSLECTVEGTSNPNLYWYRQAAGRGLQLLFYSVGIGQISSEVPQNLSASRPQDRQFILSSKKLLLSDSGFYLCAWSEGLADNEQFFGPGTRLTVL.

This clone was seen just once. V usage is TRBV9 and J usage is TRBJ1-2, with 7 bases matching TRBD1. The germline gives CDR1 SGDLS, CDR2 YYNGEE. This CDR3 spans 15 amino acids. V lost 7 bases, J lost 2 bases, and 11 bases stayed unmatched. The CDR3 nucleotides are TGTGCCAGCGGAACAGGGGCCGCGACCAACTATGGCTACACCTTC. It yields the protein CASGTGAATNYGYTF.

This chain connects TRBV5-6 to TRBJ2-1; D is ambiguous. The CDR3 extends over 15 amino acids. Trimming took off 2 bases at V and 4 bases at J, with 13 bases between the two ends. Germline V gives CDR1 SGHDT, CDR2 YYEEEE. CDR3 protein: CASSFDRTGYNEQFF. The CDR3 DNA is TGTGCCAGCAGCTTTGATCGTACGGGTTACAATGAGCAGTTCTTC.

The chain uses TRBV9 and TRBJ2-3, with 10 nucleotides matching TRBD2. The junction had 5 bases not matched to a gene; V was cut back by 4 bases and J by 3 bases. Germline lookup yields CDR1 SGDLS and CDR2 YYNGEE. This CDR3 is 15 amino acids long. As DNA, the CDR3 is TGTGCCAGCAGCTTACCGGGACTAGCGACAGATACGCAGTATTTT. Amino acid sequence: CASSLPGLATDTQYF. The entire variable domain, with the rest obtained from reference TRBV9 and TRBJ2-3, is as follows: DSGVTQTPKHLITATGQRVTLRCSPRSGDLSVYWYQQSLDQGLQFLIQYYNGEERAKGNILERFSAQQFPDLHSELNLSSLELGDSALYFCASSLPGLATDTQYFGPGTRLTVL.

The rearrangement links TRBV11-2 to TRBJ1-6; perhaps TRBD1 as D (5 bases). The V end lost 1 base, the J end lost 3 bases, and 10 bases lay between the germline ends. Germline-derived CDR1 and CDR2 are SGHAT and FQNNGV. The CDR3 totals 16 residues. DNA for the CDR3: TGTGCCAGCAGCTTAGTAGCGGGGGTCTATAATTCACCCCTCCACTTT. Translated: CASSLVAGVYNSPLHF.

The chain recombines TRBV2 with TRBJ2-7; unclear D gene. Deletions cut 3 bases from V and 2 bases from J, with 11 bases between. This CDR3 spans 14 amino acids. CDR1 is SNHLY and CDR2 is FYNNEI in the germline V gene. The CDR3 is CASSDARSPYEQYF. Written as DNA, the CDR3 is TGTGCCAGCAGTGATGCCAGATCCCCCTACGAGCAGTACTTC. The entire variable domain, with the rest obtained from reference TRBV2 and TRBJ2-7, is as follows: EPEVTQTPSHQVTQMGQEVILRCVPISNHLYFYWYRQILGQKVEFLVSFYNNEISEKSEIFDDQFSVERPDGSNFTLKIRSTKLEDSAMYFCASSDARSPYEQYFGPGTRLTVT.

This clone was counted only a few times. The CDR3 sequence is CASSQYASGGDTGELFF. The CDR3 DNA sequence: TGCGCCAGCAGCCAGTATGCTAGCGGGGGAGATACCGGGGAGCTGTTTTTT. This chain uses TRBV4-1 with TRBJ2-2, with 10 bases aligning to TRBD2. V was pared by 3 bases and J by 5 bases, with 9 bases of the junction left unmatched. The CDR3 extends over 17 amino acids. Looked up from germline, CDR1 is MGHRA and CDR2 is YSYEKL.